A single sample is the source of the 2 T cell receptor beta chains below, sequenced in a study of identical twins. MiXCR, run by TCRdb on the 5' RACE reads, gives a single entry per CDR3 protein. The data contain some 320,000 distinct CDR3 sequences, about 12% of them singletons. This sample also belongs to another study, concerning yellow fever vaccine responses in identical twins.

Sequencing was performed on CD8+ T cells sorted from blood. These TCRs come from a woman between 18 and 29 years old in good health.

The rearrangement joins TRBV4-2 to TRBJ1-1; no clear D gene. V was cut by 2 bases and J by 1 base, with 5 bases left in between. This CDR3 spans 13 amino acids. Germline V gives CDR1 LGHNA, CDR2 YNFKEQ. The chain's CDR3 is CASSQKRNTEAFF. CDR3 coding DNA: TGTGCCAGCAGCCAAAAGAGGAACACTGAAGCTTTCTTT.

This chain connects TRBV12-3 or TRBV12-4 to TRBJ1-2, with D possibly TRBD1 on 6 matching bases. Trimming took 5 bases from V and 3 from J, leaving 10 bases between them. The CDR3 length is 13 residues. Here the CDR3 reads CASSTDSDYGYTF. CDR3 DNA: TGTGCCAGCAGTACGGACAGCGACTATGGCTACACCTTC.